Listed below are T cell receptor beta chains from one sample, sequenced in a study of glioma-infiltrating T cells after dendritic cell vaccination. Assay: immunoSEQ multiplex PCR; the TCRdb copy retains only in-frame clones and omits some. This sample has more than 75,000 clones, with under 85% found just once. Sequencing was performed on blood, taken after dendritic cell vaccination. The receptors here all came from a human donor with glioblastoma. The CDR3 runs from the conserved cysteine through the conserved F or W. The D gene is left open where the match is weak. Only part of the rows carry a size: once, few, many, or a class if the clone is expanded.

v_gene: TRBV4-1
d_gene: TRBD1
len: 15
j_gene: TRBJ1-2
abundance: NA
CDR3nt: TGCGCCAGCAGCCAAGGGGCAGGGGGTAACTATGGCTACACCTTC
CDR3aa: CASSQGAGGNYGYTF

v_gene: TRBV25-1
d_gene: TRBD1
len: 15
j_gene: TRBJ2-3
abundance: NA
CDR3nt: TGTGCCAGCAGTGTGGGGGACAGGGGCACAGATACGCAGTATTTT
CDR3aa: CASSVGDRGTDTQYF

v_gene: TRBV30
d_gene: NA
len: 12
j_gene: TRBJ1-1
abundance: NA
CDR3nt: TGTGCCTGGAGTGGCAGGCACACTGAAGCTTTCTTT
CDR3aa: CAWSGRHTEAFF

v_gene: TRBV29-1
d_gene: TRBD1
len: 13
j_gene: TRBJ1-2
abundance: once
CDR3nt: TGCAGCGCCGGACAGGGGTCCAACTATGGCTACACCTTC
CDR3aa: CSAGQGSNYGYTF

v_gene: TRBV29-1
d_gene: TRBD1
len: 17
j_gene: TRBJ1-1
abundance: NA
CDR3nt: TGCAGCGTTGGGCGGGGGACAGGGGGCTGGGGTGACACTGAAGCTTTCTTT
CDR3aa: CSVGRGTGGWGDTEAFF

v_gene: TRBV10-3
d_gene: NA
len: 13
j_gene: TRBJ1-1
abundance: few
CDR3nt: TGTGCCATCGGGAGAGACTTGAACACTGAAGCTTTCTTT
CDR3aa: CAIGRDLNTEAFF

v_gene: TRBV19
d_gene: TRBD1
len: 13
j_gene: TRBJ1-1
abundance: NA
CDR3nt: TGTGCCAGTATCGCAGGGGGCATCACTGAAGCTTTCTTT
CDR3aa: CASIAGGITEAFF

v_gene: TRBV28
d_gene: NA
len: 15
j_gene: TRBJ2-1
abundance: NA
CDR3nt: TGTGCCAGCAGTTTGCAGGATCTCCCCTACAATGAGCAGTTCTTC
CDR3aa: CASSLQDLPYNEQFF

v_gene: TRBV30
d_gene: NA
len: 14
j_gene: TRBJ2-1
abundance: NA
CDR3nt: TGTGCCTGGAGTATATGGGACATCCCTGTTGAGCAGTTCTTC
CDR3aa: CAWSIWDIPVEQFF

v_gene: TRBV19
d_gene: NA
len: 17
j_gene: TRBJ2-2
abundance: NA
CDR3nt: TGTGCCAGTAGTATCCGGTCTTCCCGATCGGGGACCGGGGAGCTGTTTTTT
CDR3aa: CASSIRSSRSGTGELFF

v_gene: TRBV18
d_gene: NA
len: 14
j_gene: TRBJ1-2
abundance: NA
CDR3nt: TGTGCCAGCTCACCCACATTGGGGACTAGTGGCTACACCTTC
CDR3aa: CASSPTLGTSGYTF

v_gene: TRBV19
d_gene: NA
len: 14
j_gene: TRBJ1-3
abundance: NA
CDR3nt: TGTGCCGTACGAGAGGGGGAAGCTGGAAACACCATATATTTT
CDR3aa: CAVREGEAGNTIYF

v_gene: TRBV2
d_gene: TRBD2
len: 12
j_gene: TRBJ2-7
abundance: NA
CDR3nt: TGTGCCAGCGGGACTAGGACCTACGAGCAGTACTTC
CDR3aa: CASGTRTYEQYF